The clone carrying this TCR beta chain was counted a few times. Its target is unknown. In TCRdb, the reads were re-called with MiXCR into one record per CDR3 protein. The sample records some 100,000 distinct CDR3 sequences, 25% to 30% being singletons. This entry comes from a study of T cell repertoires in cytomegalovirus infection. Study context: CMV epitopes that were recently identified and HLA-C-restricted were used alongside well-studied HLA-B-restricted ones. Study findings and constraints: Carriers of CMV and the relevant HLA type were discriminated by public TCR beta frequency. Ex vivo, HLA-C-restricted CMV-specific TCR beta clonotypes prevailed over the rest of the response.

Trimming stripped 7 bases from V and 3 bases from J, with 8 bases between. The V gene's germline CDR1 is SEHNR and CDR2 FQNEAQ (reference sequence). The CDR3 is 12 residues long. The sample here was CD8+ T cells from cultured PBMCs, taken from culture after CMV antigen stimulation. The chain carries TRBV7-9 and TRBJ2-3; D is ambiguous. The clonotype comes from a human donor in good health (CMV status not recorded). Some clones in this sample may be carry-over from other donors' samples. This chain's CDR3 is CASTDITDTQYF. The CDR3 DNA follows: TGTGCCAGCACCGATATAACAGATACGCAGTATTTT.